The 3 T cell receptor beta chains given below trace back to one sample, sequenced in a study of vaccination effects on CD4 cells after COVID-19. Some clones are missing from TCRdb's copy, which holds only in-frame ones; the method was immunoSEQ multiplex PCR. Here the sample spans about 51,000 clones, around 76% being singletons. Their target antigens are unknown. With roughly nine days of culture completed, CD4+ T cells were isolated. Sequencing used CD4+ T cells from PBMCs cultured without peptide, obtained before COVID-19 vaccination. These receptors were collected from a human donor who had a prior SARS-CoV-2 infection.

The chain joins TRBV7-2 to TRBJ1-1; no firm D call. V lost 3 bases and J lost 1, with 6 bases in between. The CDR3 totals 13 residues. CDR1 is SGHTA, CDR2 FQGNSA, per germline. The CDR3 sequence: CASSFDSNTEAFF. CDR3 sequence (DNA): TGTGCCAGCAGCTTCGACTCGAACACTGAAGCTTTCTTT. Based on the CDR3 plus reference TRBV7-2 and TRBJ1-1, the full variable domain is GAGVSQSPSNKVTEKGKDVELRCDPISGHTALYWYRQSLGQGLEFLIYFQGNSAPDKSGLPSDRFSAERTGGSVSTLTIQRTQQEDSAVYLCASSFDSNTEAFFGQGTRLTVV.

This clone was recorded once. CDR3 region: CATRGTGGSHEQYF. The DNA of the CDR3 is TGTGCCACCAGAGGGACAGGGGGCAGCCACGAGCAGTACTTC. The chain couples TRBV19 to TRBJ2-7; 12 nucleotides match TRBD1. Germline CDR1 LNHDA, CDR2 SQIVND (reference sequence). V trimming: 10 bases; J trimming: 5 bases; junction bases outside the gene matches: 9. The CDR3 has 14 residues.

J is TRBJ2-1 and V is TRBV11-1, with TRBD2 matching 9 bases. The V gene end was trimmed by 5 bases and the J gene end by 4 bases; junction bases not matched to a gene: 9. Germline values: CDR1 SGHAT, CDR2 FQDESV (reference sequence). This CDR3 comprises 16 residues. CDR3 nucleotide sequence: TGTGCCAGCAGCCAACTCGGGACTAGCCGATACAATGAGCAGTTCTTC. Translating it yields CASSQLGTSRYNEQFF.